A selection of T cell receptor beta chains follows, all from one sample in a study of OX40 agonist ivuxolimab in advanced cancers. The data were produced by immunoSEQ multiplex PCR, yet TCRdb's version contains in-frame clones alone and is incomplete. Among 90,000 to 100,000 clones listed, approximately 95% were seen once. Sequencing was performed on CD4+ or CD8+ T cells sorted from blood, taken in a trial of the OX40 agonist ivuxolimab. These receptors were collected from an adult with an advanced solid tumor such as melanoma, head and neck, liver or kidney cancer. The CDR3 runs from the conserved cysteine through the conserved F or W. Each record gives: J gene, clone size, D gene, V gene, CDR3 protein, CDR3 DNA. D genes are given only for firm matches. Clone size is shown for a subset of rows, as once, few, many or a class of expanded clone.

>TRBJ2-1|.|.|TRBV27
CASSLPGNEQFF
TGTGCCAGCAGTTTGCCCGGCAATGAGCAGTTCTTC
>TRBJ2-1|.|TRBD2|TRBV27
CASSLQGGSEQFF
TGTGCCAGCAGTCTCCAGGGCGGGAGTGAGCAGTTCTTC
>TRBJ2-3|.|TRBD2|TRBV4-1
CASNLAGGRTDTQYF
TGCGCCAGCAATCTAGCGGGGGGGCGGACAGATACGCAGTATTTT
>TRBJ2-5|.|.|TRBV11-1
CASSFDNDQETQYF
TGTGCCAGCAGCTTCGACAACGACCAAGAGACCCAGTACTTC
>TRBJ2-1|.|.|TRBV19
CASSIVGGPYNEQFF
TGTGCCAGTAGTATAGTCGGGGGACCTTACAATGAGCAGTTCTTC
>TRBJ2-5|.|TRBD1|TRBV6-5
CATLQRGPQETQYF
TGTGCCACCCTACAGAGGGGGCCTCAAGAGACCCAGTACTTC
>TRBJ1-1|.|.|TRBV19
CATKQGNTEAFF
TGTGCCACCAAACAGGGGAACACTGAAGCTTTCTTT
>TRBJ1-5|.|TRBD1|TRBV28
CASSSPPGQVDYSNQPQHF
TGTGCCAGCAGCTCCCCGCCCGGACAGGTGGATTATAGCAATCAGCCCCAGCATTTT
>TRBJ2-7|.|.|TRBV19
CASTSGTGPHYEQYF
.
>TRBJ1-1|.|.|TRBV12-5
CASGLSGRGGTEAFF
TGTGCTAGTGGTTTGAGCGGGAGAGGGGGCACTGAAGCTTTCTTT
>TRBJ2-2|.|.|TRBV27
CASSLRGTGELFF
TGTGCCAGCAGCCTTAGGGGGACCGGGGAGCTGTTTTTT
>TRBJ1-4|once|.|TRBV19
CASSTFSGEKLFF
TGTGCCAGTAGTACCTTCAGTGGTGAAAAACTGTTTTTT
>TRBJ1-2|.|TRBD1|TRBV11-2
CASSSTDRGLHGYTF
TGTGCCAGCAGCTCCACCGACAGGGGTCTACATGGCTACACCTTC
>TRBJ2-7|few|TRBD1|TRBV7-2
CASGTGRSSYEQYF
TGTGCCAGCGGGACAGGGAGAAGCTCCTACGAGCAGTACTTC
>TRBJ1-4|.|.|TRBV4-1
CASSLGPGGKLFF
TGCGCCAGCAGCCTGGGCCCTGGTGGAAAACTGTTTTTT
>TRBJ1-1|.|.|TRBV27
CASSWGQMNTEAFF
TGTGCCAGCAGTTGGGGGCAAATGAACACTGAAGCTTTCTTT
>TRBJ1-1|.|.|TRBV9
CASSAETGSTEAFF
TGTGCCAGCAGCGCCGAGACAGGATCCACTGAAGCTTTCTTT
>TRBJ2-1|.|.|TRBV25-1
CASSESRPYYNEQFF
TGTGCCAGCAGTGAATCCCGACCATACTACAATGAGCAGTTCTTC
>TRBJ1-1|.|TRBD1|TRBV27
CASSSGTGGTEAFF
TGTGCCAGCAGTTCCGGGACAGGGGGCACTGAAGCTTTCTTT
>TRBJ2-7|.|TRBD2|TRBV7-6
CASSAGGPREQYF
TGTGCCAGCAGCGCGGGAGGGCCGAGGGAGCAGTACTTC
>TRBJ1-2|.|TRBD1|TRBV29-1
CSVEFPGQGGYGYTF
TGCAGCGTTGAGTTCCCGGGACAGGGAGGGTATGGCTACACCTTC
>TRBJ2-2|.|.|TRBV7-8
CASSLATGQMNTGELFF
TGTGCCAGCAGCTTAGCGACAGGACAGATGAACACCGGGGAGCTGTTTTTT
>TRBJ2-3|.|TRBD1|TRBV2
CASSELGQGGWYTQYF
TGTGCCAGCAGTGAACTAGGACAGGGTGGTTGGTATACGCAGTATTTT
>TRBJ2-5|.|.|TRBV5-1
CASSWVTSPQETQYF
TGCGCCAGCAGCTGGGTCACTAGCCCTCAAGAGACCCAGTACTTC
>TRBJ1-1|.|TRBD1|TRBV5-1
CASSQPHGQGLSGEAFF
TGCGCCAGCAGTCAACCTCACGGACAGGGACTTTCCGGTGAAGCTTTCTTT
>TRBJ1-2|.|.|TRBV30
CAWSFEAGYTF
TGTGCCTGGAGTTTTGAAGCGGGCTACACCTTC